The 21 T cell receptor beta chains presented below share a single source sample, sequenced in a study of T cell responses to AZD1222 COVID-19 vaccine. The table came from immunoSEQ multiplex PCR; TCRdb's copy has only in-frame clones and leaves some out. The sample yields tens of thousands of clones, roughly 91% seen once. The source material was peripheral blood, sampled on day 0 of MenACWY control vaccination. All receptors derive from an adult in good health.

This chain's CDR3 is CASSVLDSPYGYTF. Written as DNA, the CDR3 is TGTGCCAGCAGCGTACTCGACAGCCCCTATGGCTACACCTTC. This chain joins TRBV9 and TRBJ1-2, with D perhaps TRBD1 (5 bases). The CDR3 has 14 amino acids. The V gene lost 1 base and the J gene lost 4 bases, with 11 bases spanning the gap. Germline V CDR1 and CDR2: SGDLS, YYNGEE.

The rearrangement uses TRBV9 and TRBJ2-5; a possible D gene is TRBD2 (6 bases). Germline assignment: CDR1 SGDLS and CDR2 YYNGEE. V was pared by 2 bases and J by 6 bases, with 11 bases between. The CDR3 spans 13 residues. The CDR3: CASSVGGFQTQYF. CDR3 DNA: TGTGCCAGCAGCGTCGGGGGATTCCAGACCCAGTACTTC.

J is TRBJ1-1 and V is TRBV27; D ambiguous. The CDR3 loop spans 14 amino acids. The V end lost 8 bases, the J end lost 3 bases, and 16 bases lay between the germline ends. Germline-derived CDR1 and CDR2 are MNHEY and SMNVEV (reference sequence). This chain's CDR3 is CASRFWSADTEAFF. DNA of the CDR3: TGTGCCAGCCGGTTCTGGTCCGCGGACACTGAAGCTTTCTTT.

The chain couples TRBV7-8 to TRBJ2-1, with TRBD1 matching over 9 bases. Germline loops: CDR1 SGHVS, CDR2 FQNEAQ. This CDR3 is 14 amino acids long. J was trimmed by 3 bases and V by 3 bases; bases with no gene match: 0. The CDR3, as DNA: TGTGCCAGCAGCTTGACAGGGGGCTACAATGAGCAGTTCTTC. This codes for CASSLTGGYNEQFF.

The DNA of the CDR3 is TGTGCATGTAGGTCGGGGGATTATAATTCACCCCTCCACTTT. Amino acids: CACRSGDYNSPLHF. V usage is TRBV2 and J usage is TRBJ1-6; TRBD1 might be the D (5 bases). The CDR3 totals 14 residues. Germline V gives CDR1 SNHLY, CDR2 FYNNEI.

The chain links TRBV2 to TRBJ2-7; TRBD2 might be the D (5 bases). The germline gives CDR1 SNHLY, CDR2 FYNNEI. There are 14 residues in the CDR3. V was clipped by 5 bases and J by 3 bases, with 14 bases between them. Here the CDR3 reads CASSLSQTIYEQYF. In DNA, the CDR3 is TGTGCCAGCAGTCTCAGCCAGACTATCTACGAGCAGTACTTC.

In this sample, this clone turned up a few times. The chain has TRBV24-1 and TRBJ1-2; tentative D call: TRBD1 (5 bases). The V and J ends lost 5 bases and 8 bases respectively, with 20 bases between them. The CDR3 contains 15 residues. The germline gives CDR1 KGHDR, CDR2 SFDVKD. DNA of the CDR3: TGTGCCACCAGTGCCCGGAGGGGACCTTTCGAGGGCTACACCTTC. It is translated as CATSARRGPFEGYTF.

A few counts support this clone. The rearrangement uses TRBV4-1 and TRBJ2-7, with D unresolved. Germline V lookup: CDR1 MGHRA, CDR2 YSYEKL. V was pared by 0 bases and J by 2 bases, with 14 bases between. The CDR3 length is 16 residues. The CDR3 region has the DNA TGCGCCAGCAGCCAAGATCTTCTTGGCACCACCTACGAGCAGTACTTC. This gives the protein CASSQDLLGTTYEQYF.

This clone has only one observation. The gene calls are TRBV6-5 and TRBJ2-4; possibly TRBD2 for D (6 bases). The CDR3 spans 12 residues. With 7 bases removed from V and 8 bases from J, the gap between germline ends came to 12 bases. Germline loops: CDR1 MNHEY, CDR2 SVGAGI. The CDR3, as DNA: TGTGCCAGCACCATGGGGGACTACATTCAGTACTTC. It encodes CASTMGDYIQYF.

This chain uses TRBV9 with TRBJ2-7; 8 bases match TRBD1. With 0 bases clipped from V and 6 bases from J, the junction kept 11 bases outside the gene matches. Per germline, CDR1 SGDLS and CDR2 YYNGEE. This CDR3 contains 16 residues. CDR3 sequence: CASSVGVGQGSREQYF. The CDR3 DNA is TGTGCCAGCAGCGTAGGAGTTGGACAGGGATCGCGCGAGCAGTACTTC. The variable domain in full, completed from reference TRBV9 and TRBJ2-7, reads DSGVTQTPKHLITATGQRVTLRCSPRSGDLSVYWYQQSLDQGLQFLIQYYNGEERAKGNILERFSAQQFPDLHSELNLSSLELGDSALYFCASSVGVGQGSREQYFGPGTRLTVT.

The V call is TRBV30, the J call TRBJ1-5; D not resolved. Germline-derived CDR1 and CDR2 are GTSNPN and SVGIG (reference sequence). The CDR3 is 13 amino acids. Trimming pared 2 bases from V and 7 bases from J, leaving 12 bases between. The CDR3: CAWSQEAGQPQHF. CDR3 nucleotides: TGTGCCTGGAGTCAGGAGGCCGGACAGCCCCAGCATTTT.

The gene calls are TRBV6-4 and TRBJ1-3, with D possibly TRBD1 on 5 matching bases. The CDR3 spans 15 residues. Trimming pared 11 bases from V and 0 bases from J, leaving 17 bases between. CDR1 MRHNA and CDR2 SNTAGT come from the germline V gene. The CDR3 DNA reads as TGTGCCCCCAGGGTTCTAGGTCCCTCTGGAAACACCATATATTTT. This codes for CAPRVLGPSGNTIYF.

The V gene is TRBV29-1, the J gene TRBJ2-7; possibly TRBD2 for D (5 bases). The V gene's germline CDR1 is SQVTM and CDR2 ANQGSEA. Trimming stripped 1 base from V and 6 bases from J, with 13 bases between. CDR3 size: 13 residues. This chain's CDR3 is CSVEGAGAAEQYF. The CDR3 bases are TGCAGCGTTGAAGGTGCGGGCGCGGCCGAGCAGTACTTC.

The CDR3 bases are TGTGCCAGTAGTATATATGGGGAAAATTCACCCCTCCACTTT. Residues: CASSIYGENSPLHF. The J gene is TRBJ1-6, the V gene TRBV19, with D uncertain. In germline, CDR1 is LNHDA, CDR2 SQIVND (reference sequence). This CDR3 region has 14 residues. The V end lost 2 bases, the J end lost 7 bases, and 9 bases lay between the germline ends.

J is TRBJ1-5 and V is TRBV7-2; D remains unclear. The CDR3 sequence is 14 residues long. The germline gives CDR1 SGHTA, CDR2 FQGNSA. V lost 3 bases and J 7 bases, leaving 13 bases between the germline ends. In DNA form, the CDR3 reads TGTGCCAGCAGCTTGGTTAAGGGAGGACAGCCCCAGCATTTT. Translation: CASSLVKGGQPQHF.

The chain employs TRBV19 and TRBJ2-3; D is possibly TRBD1 (5 bases). Trimming stripped 0 bases from V and 10 bases from J, with 11 bases between. CDR1 is LNHDA, CDR2 SQIVND, per germline (reference sequence). The CDR3 sequence is 13 residues long. The CDR3 DNA reads as TGTGCCAGTAGTATAGACTTTGTACAGGCGCAGTATTTT. This translates into CASSIDFVQAQYF.

This clone was seen a handful of times. The chain carries TRBV10-3 and TRBJ1-4, with 7 bases that match TRBD1. The CDR3 has 15 amino acids. V lost 5 bases to trimming and J lost 1 base; unmatched junction nucleotides: 4. Germline lookup yields CDR1 ENHRY and CDR2 SYGVKD. CDR3 in amino acids: CAISSNRGTNEKLFF. CDR3 nucleotide sequence: TGTGCCATCAGTTCAAACAGGGGAACTAATGAAAAACTGTTTTTT.

This clone was counted only a few times. The CDR3 nucleotides are TGTGCCAGCACCCCGAAGGGCGCCTTGAACACTGAAGCTTTCTTT. It encodes CASTPKGALNTEAFF. The rearrangement links TRBV5-6 to TRBJ1-1, with unresolved D. The CDR3 totals 15 residues. Looked up from germline, CDR1 is SGHDT and CDR2 is YYEEEE. The V gene lost 6 bases and the J gene lost 0 bases, with 15 bases spanning the gap.

The rearrangement uses TRBV6-5 and TRBJ1-2; tentative D call: TRBD1 (5 bases). CDR1 MNHEY and CDR2 SVGAGI come from the germline V gene. This CDR3 spans 11 amino acids. V dropped 9 bases and J dropped 4 bases, with 9 bases sitting between them. The CDR3 DNA is TGTGCCAGTATGACAGTCTATGGCTACACCTTC. It specifies CASMTVYGYTF.

J is TRBJ1-5 and V is TRBV30; D uncertain. V shed 5 bases and J shed 0 bases, with 11 bases lying between them. CDR3 length equals 14 residues. The germline V gene encodes CDR1 GTSNPN and CDR2 SVGIG (reference sequence). The CDR3: CAWSRTDSNQPQHF. The CDR3 region has the DNA TGTGCCTGGTCTCGGACGGATAGCAATCAGCCCCAGCATTTT.

The V and J genes are TRBV6-1 and TRBJ2-1; 13 bases map to TRBD2. The CDR3 is 17 residues long. Per germline, CDR1 MNHNS and CDR2 SASEGT. Trimming cost V 4 bases and J 4 bases; bases outside gene matches: 7. The CDR3 protein is CASSAWTSGGLYNEQFF. The CDR3 DNA follows: TGTGCCAGCAGTGCCTGGACTAGCGGGGGACTATACAATGAGCAGTTCTTC.